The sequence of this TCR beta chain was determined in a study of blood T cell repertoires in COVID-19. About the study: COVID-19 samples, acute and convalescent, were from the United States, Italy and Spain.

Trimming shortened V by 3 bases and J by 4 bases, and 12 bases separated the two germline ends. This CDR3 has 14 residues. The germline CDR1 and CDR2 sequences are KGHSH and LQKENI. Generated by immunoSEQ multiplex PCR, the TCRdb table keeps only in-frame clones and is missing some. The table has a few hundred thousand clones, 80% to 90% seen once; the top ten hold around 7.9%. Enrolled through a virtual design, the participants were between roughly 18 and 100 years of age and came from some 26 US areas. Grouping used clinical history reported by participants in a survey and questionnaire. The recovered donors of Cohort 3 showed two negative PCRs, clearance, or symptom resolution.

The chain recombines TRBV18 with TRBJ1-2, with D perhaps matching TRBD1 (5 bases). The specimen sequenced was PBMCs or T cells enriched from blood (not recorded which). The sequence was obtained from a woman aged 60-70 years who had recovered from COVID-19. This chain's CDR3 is CASSPDGQLYGYTF. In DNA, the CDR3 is TGTGCCAGCTCACCGGACGGACAACTCTATGGCTACACCTTC.